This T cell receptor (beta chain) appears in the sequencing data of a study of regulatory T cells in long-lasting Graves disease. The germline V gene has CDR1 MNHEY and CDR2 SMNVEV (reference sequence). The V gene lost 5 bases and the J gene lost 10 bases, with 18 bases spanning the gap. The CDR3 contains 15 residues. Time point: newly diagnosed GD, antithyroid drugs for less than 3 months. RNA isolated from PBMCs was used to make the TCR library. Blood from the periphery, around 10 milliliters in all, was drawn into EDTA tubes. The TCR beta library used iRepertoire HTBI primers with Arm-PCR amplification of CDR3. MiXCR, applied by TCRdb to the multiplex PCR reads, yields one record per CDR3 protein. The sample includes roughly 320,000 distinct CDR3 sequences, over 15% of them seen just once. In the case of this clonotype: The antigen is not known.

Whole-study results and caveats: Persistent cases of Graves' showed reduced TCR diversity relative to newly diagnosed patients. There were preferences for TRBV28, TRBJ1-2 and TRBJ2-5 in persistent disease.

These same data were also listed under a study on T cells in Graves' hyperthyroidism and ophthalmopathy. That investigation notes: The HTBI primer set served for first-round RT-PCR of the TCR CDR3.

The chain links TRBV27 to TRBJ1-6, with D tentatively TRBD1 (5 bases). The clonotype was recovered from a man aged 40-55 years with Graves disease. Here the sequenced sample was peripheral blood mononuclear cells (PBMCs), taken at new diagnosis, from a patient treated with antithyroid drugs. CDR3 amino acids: CASSGKGVHGSPLHF. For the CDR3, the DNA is TGTGCCAGCAGTGGAAAAGGGGTGCACGGGTCACCCCTCCACTTT.